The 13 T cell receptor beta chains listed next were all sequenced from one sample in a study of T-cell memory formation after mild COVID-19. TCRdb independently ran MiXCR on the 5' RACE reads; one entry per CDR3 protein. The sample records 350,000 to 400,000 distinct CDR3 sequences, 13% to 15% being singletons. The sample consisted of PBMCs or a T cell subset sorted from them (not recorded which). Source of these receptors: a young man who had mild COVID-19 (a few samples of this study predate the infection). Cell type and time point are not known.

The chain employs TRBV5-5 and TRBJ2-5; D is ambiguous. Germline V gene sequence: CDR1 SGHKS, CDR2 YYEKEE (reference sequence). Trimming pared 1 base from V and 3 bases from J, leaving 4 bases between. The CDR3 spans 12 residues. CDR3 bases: TGTGCCAGCAGCTTGACAAAAGAGACCCAGTACTTC. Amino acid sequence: CASSLTKETQYF.

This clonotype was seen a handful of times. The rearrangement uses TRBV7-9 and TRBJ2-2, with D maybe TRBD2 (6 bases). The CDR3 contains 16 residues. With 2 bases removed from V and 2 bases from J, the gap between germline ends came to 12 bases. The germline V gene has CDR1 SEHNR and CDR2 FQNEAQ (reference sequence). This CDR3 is CASSLRAGPNTGELFF. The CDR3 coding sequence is TGTGCCAGCAGCTTACGGGCGGGGCCCAACACCGGGGAGCTGTTTTTT.

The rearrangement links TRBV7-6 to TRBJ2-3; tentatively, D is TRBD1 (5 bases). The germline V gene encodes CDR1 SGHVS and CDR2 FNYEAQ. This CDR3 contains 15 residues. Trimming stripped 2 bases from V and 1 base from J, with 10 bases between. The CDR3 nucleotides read TGTGCCAGCAGCTTAAGCCTCAGGGGCACAGATACGCAGTATTTT. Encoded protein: CASSLSLRGTDTQYF.

In DNA, the CDR3 is TGTGCCAGCAGTTCAAGACAGGGGGCCCACCAGCCCCAGCATTTT. Its protein is CASSSRQGAHQPQHF. The chain uses TRBV28 and TRBJ1-5; the match to TRBD1 covers 10 bases. CDR3 length: 15 residues. Unmatched junction bases numbered 7, after V lost 4 bases and J lost 7 bases. The germline V gene has CDR1 MDHEN and CDR2 SYDVKM. Full variable domain (outside the CDR3, taken from reference TRBV28 and TRBJ1-5): DVKVTQSSRYLVKRTGEKVFLECVQDMDHENMFWYRQDPGLGLRLIYFSYDVKMKEKGDIPEGYSVSREKKERFSLILESASTNQTSMYLCASSSRQGAHQPQHFGDGTRLSIL.

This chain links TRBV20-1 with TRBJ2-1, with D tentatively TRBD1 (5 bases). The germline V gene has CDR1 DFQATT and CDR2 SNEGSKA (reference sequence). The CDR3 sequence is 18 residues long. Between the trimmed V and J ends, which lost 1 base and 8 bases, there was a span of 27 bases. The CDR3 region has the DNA TGCAGTGCTAGAGCGTTCCTCACCGGGCCACAGGTTGCAGATGAGCAGTTCTTC. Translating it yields CSARAFLTGPQVADEQFF.

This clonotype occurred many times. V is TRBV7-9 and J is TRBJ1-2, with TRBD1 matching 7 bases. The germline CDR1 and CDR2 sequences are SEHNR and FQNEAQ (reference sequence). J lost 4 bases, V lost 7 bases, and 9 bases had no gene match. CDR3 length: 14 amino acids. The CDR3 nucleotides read TGTGCCAGCACCACCCCGACAGGGCCCTATGGCTACACCTTC. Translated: CASTTPTGPYGYTF.

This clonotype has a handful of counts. The CDR3 here is CASLGGRELFF. The CDR3 DNA sequence: TGCGCCAGCTTGGGGGGCAGGGAGCTGTTTTTT. V usage is TRBV10-1 and J usage is TRBJ2-2; either TRBD1 or TRBD2 may supply D (6 bases each). Germline values: CDR1 WNHNN, CDR2 SYGVQD (reference sequence). The CDR3 sequence is 11 residues long. V was pared by 8 bases and J by 9 bases, with 10 bases between.

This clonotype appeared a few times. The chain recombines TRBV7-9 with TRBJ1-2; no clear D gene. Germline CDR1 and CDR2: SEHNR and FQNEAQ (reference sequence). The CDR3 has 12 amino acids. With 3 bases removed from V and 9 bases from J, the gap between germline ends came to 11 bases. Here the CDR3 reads CASSFSGESYTF. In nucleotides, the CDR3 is TGTGCCAGCAGCTTTTCTGGGGAGAGCTACACCTTC.

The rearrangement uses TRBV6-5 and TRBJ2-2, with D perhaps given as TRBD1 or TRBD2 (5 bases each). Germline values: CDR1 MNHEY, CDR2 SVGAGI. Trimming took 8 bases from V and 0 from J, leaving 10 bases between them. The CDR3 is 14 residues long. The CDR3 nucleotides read TGTGCCAGCGGGACCGGTGCGAACACCGGGGAGCTGTTTTTT. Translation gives CASGTGANTGELFF.

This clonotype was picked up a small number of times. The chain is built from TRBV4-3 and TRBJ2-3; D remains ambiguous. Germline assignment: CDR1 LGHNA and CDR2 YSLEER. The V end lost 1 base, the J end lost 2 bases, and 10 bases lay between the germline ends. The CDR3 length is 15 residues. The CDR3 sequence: CASSQVGIPTDTQYF. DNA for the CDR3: TGCGCCAGCAGCCAAGTTGGAATACCCACAGATACGCAGTATTTT.

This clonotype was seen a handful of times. In DNA, the CDR3 is TGTGCCAGCAGCCGGGACAGGGAAAAACTGTTTTTT. Translating gives CASSRDREKLFF. The rearrangement joins TRBV6-6 to TRBJ1-4; the match to TRBD1 covers 8 bases. Germline trimming cut 6 bases from V and 8 bases from J; bases unmatched to any gene: 2. This CDR3 has 12 amino acids. Germline CDR1 is MNHNY and CDR2 is SVGAGI (reference sequence).

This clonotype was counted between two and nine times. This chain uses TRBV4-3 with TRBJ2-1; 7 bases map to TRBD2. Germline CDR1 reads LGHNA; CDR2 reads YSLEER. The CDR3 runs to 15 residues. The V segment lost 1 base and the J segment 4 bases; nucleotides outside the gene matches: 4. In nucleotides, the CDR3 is TGCGCCAGCAGCCAAGGCGGGGGTGGATACAATGAGCAGTTCTTC. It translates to CASSQGGGGYNEQFF.

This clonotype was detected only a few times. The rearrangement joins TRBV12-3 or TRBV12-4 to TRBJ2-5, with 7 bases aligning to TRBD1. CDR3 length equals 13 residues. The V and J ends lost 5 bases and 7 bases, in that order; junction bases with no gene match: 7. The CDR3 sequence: CASSTTGELTQYF. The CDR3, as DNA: TGTGCCAGCAGTACAACAGGGGAGCTGACCCAGTACTTC.